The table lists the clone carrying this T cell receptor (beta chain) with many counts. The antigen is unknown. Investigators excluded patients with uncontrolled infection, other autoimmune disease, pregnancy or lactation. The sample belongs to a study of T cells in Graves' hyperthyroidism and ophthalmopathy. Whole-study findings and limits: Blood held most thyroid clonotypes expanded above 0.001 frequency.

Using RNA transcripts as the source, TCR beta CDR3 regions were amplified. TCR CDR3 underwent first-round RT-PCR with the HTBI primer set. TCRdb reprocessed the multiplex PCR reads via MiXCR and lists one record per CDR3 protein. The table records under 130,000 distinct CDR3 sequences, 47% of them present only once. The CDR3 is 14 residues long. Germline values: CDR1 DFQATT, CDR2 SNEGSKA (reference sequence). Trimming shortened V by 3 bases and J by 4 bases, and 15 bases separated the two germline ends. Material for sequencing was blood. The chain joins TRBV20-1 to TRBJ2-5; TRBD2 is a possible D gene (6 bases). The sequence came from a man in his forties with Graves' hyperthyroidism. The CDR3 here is CSARAGGPRETQYF. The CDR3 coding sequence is TGCAGTGCTAGGGCAGGAGGGCCAAGAGAGACCCAGTACTTC.